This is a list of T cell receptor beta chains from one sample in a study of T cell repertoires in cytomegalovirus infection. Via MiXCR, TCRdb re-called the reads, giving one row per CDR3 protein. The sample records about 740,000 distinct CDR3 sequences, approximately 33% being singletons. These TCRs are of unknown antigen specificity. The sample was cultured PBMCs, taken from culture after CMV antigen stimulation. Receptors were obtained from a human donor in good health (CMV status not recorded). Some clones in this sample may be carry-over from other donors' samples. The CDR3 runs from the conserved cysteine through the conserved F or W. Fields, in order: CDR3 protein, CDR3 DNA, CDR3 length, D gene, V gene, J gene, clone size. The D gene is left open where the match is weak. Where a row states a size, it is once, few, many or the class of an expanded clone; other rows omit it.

CASSLLVRNSNQPQHF	TGTGCCAGCAGTTTATTGGTACGGAATAGCAATCAGCCCCAGCATTTT	16	-	TRBV28	TRBJ1-5	once
CASSPQGANTEAFF	TGTGCCAGCAGCCCACAGGGGGCGAACACTGAAGCTTTCTTT	14	TRBD1	TRBV7-2	TRBJ1-1	many
CASSYGGLGYGYTF	TGTGCCAGCAGTTATGGGGGGCTGGGCTATGGCTACACCTTC	14	-	TRBV6-6	TRBJ1-2	-
CASSPGEGLLTDTQYF	TGTGCCAGCAGCCCGGGGGAGGGGCTACTCACAGATACGCAGTATTTT	16	TRBD2	TRBV7-2	TRBJ2-3	-
CASSVRPGSYEQYF	TGTGCCAGTAGTGTCAGACCGGGCTCCTACGAGCAGTACTTC	14	-	TRBV19	TRBJ2-7	few
CASSSLLAGVYEQYF	TGTGCCAGCAGTTCCCTTTTAGCGGGGGTCTACGAGCAGTACTTC	15	TRBD2	TRBV28	TRBJ2-7	-
CASSLSTVSYEQYF	TGTGCCAGCAGCCTTTCGACAGTCTCCTACGAGCAGTACTTC	14	-	TRBV11-2	TRBJ2-7	few
CASSTSSGGAYNEQFF	TGTGCCAGTAGTACCTCTAGCGGGGGGGCTTACAATGAGCAGTTCTTC	16	TRBD2	TRBV19	TRBJ2-1	few
CASSLLQGGDTQYF	TGTGCCAGCAGCCTACTACAGGGGGGGGATACGCAGTATTTT	14	-	TRBV7-2	TRBJ2-3	few
CASSYSVLYEQYF	TGTGCCAGCAGTTACTCGGTTTTGTACGAGCAGTACTTC	13	-	TRBV6-5	TRBJ2-7	-
CASSFQGSGGELFF	TGTGCCAGCAGTTTTCAGGGTTCTGGCGGGGAGCTGTTTTTT	14	-	TRBV12-3/TRBV12-4	TRBJ2-2	-
CASSPGLGGGNLNTEAFF	TGTGCCAGCAGTCCCGGCTTGGGGGGCGGTAACTTGAACACTGAAGCTTTCTTT	18	-	TRBV28	TRBJ1-1	-
CASSLIRGHGEQYF	TGTGCCAGCAGCTTGATCCGGGGCCATGGCGAGCAGTACTTC	14	-	TRBV7-9	TRBJ2-7	-
CASSVGPPQTQYF	TGTGCCAGCAGCGTGGGACCACCCCAGACCCAGTACTTC	13	-	TRBV7-2	TRBJ2-5	few
CSAARAAYNEQFF	TGCAGTGCTGCCCGGGCTGCCTACAATGAGCAGTTCTTC	13	-	TRBV20-1	TRBJ2-1	once
CASSLSKAHTQYF	TGTGCCAGCAGCTTAAGCAAGGCACATACGCAGTATTTT	13	-	TRBV7-6	TRBJ2-3	-
CASSLWGEDPYNEQFF	TGTGCCAGCAGCCTTTGGGGCGAAGACCCCTACAATGAGCAGTTCTTC	16	-	TRBV7-2	TRBJ2-1	-
CASSLATAYPNTGELFF	TGTGCCAGCAGCTTAGCCACAGCATACCCGAACACCGGGGAGCTGTTTTTT	17	-	TRBV7-2	TRBJ2-2	few
CASSLVPGLAGGPGETQYF	TGTGCCAGCAGCTTAGTTCCGGGACTAGCGGGGGGGCCGGGAGAGACCCAGTACTTC	19	TRBD2	TRBV7-2	TRBJ2-5	many
CASSPPFGGPIATETQYF	TGTGCCAGCTCACCACCGTTCGGGGGCCCGATCGCTACAGAGACCCAGTACTTC	18	-	TRBV18	TRBJ2-5	-
CASSLGATQETQYF	TGTGCCAGCAGCTTAGGCGCCACACAAGAGACCCAGTACTTC	14	-	TRBV7-9	TRBJ2-5	-
CASSVGQGASSPLHF	TGTGCCAGCAGTGTTGGTCAGGGGGCCAGTTCACCCCTCCACTTT	15	TRBD1	TRBV2	TRBJ1-6	-
CASKQGARTEAFF	TGTGCCAGCAAACAGGGGGCGAGGACTGAAGCTTTCTTT	13	TRBD1	TRBV12-3/TRBV12-4	TRBJ1-1	few
CATGERNNEQFF	TGTGCCACCGGGGAACGAAACAATGAGCAGTTCTTC	12	-	TRBV10-3	TRBJ2-1	few
CASSSTTGTRTETQYF	TGTGCCAGCAGCTCAACGACAGGGACCCGGACGGAGACCCAGTACTTC	16	TRBD1	TRBV7-6	TRBJ2-5	-
CASSSYWGGQGPYGYTF	TGTGCCAGCAGTTCATATTGGGGGGGACAGGGGCCCTATGGCTACACCTTC	17	TRBD1	TRBV28	TRBJ1-2	few
CASSLSAGREQFF	TGTGCCAGCAGCTTAAGTGCTGGCCGTGAGCAGTTCTTC	13	-	TRBV7-9	TRBJ2-1	few
CASSSVGEVWGAGELFF	TGTGCCAGCAGCTCCGTCGGGGAAGTTTGGGGCGCCGGGGAGCTGTTTTTT	17	-	TRBV11-2	TRBJ2-2	once
CASSLTIAGGTDTQYF	TGCGCCAGCAGCTTAACTATAGCGGGGGGGACAGATACGCAGTATTTT	16	TRBD2	TRBV5-1	TRBJ2-3	-